Presented here are 5 T cell receptor beta chains from one specimen sequenced in a study of cytomegalovirus exposure and HLA in healthy donors (dated by TCRdb to 2017 to 2019). Library generation was performed with the immunoSEQ multiplex PCR assay. For the multiplex PCR, a mixture combining 60 forward primers for TCR Vbeta segments and 13 reverse primers for TCR Jbeta segments was used. The source is immuneACCESS, and TCRdb retained only in-frame sequences with V and J called. Part of the clones is not carried over; for the studies checked, unresolved V genes explain less than half of this, and the remainder is unexplained. The table of this sample itemizes 200,000 to 250,000 clones. Clones ranked in the top ten supply around 0.95% of the sample. Material for sequencing was PBMCs. The receptors stem from a woman aged 25 to 39 in good health and CMV-seropositive.

The J gene is TRBJ2-7, the V gene TRBV19; D not resolved. V was trimmed by 5 bases and J by 4 bases, leaving 15 bases between them. Germline assignment: CDR1 LNHDA and CDR2 SQIVND (reference sequence). The CDR3 contains 14 residues. The CDR3 bases are TGTGCCAGTAGTCACCCAAGAGAAGCTTACGAGCAGTACTTC. Its translation is CASSHPREAYEQYF.

This chain uses TRBV11-2 with TRBJ2-7; unclear D gene. CDR1 and CDR2 (germline): SGHAT, FQNNGV. V lost 3 bases, J lost 0 bases, and 9 bases lay in between. The CDR3 runs to 14 residues. The CDR3 coding sequence is TGTGCCAGCAGCTTTACGACTTTCTCCTACGAGCAGTACTTC. Translation gives CASSFTTFSYEQYF.

The chain joins TRBV27 to TRBJ2-1, with 9 bases lining up with TRBD1. The V gene's germline CDR1 is MNHEY and CDR2 SMNVEV (reference sequence). The CDR3 runs 15 residues. Unmatched junction bases numbered 5, after V lost 5 bases and J lost 3 bases. The CDR3 spells CASSLAGQGYNEQFF. The CDR3 DNA sequence: TGTGCCAGCAGTCTCGCGGGACAGGGCTACAATGAGCAGTTCTTC.

This chain joins TRBV18 and TRBJ2-7; D gene unclear. Trimming left V 2 bases short and J 5 bases short, with 16 bases between. The CDR3 consists of 15 residues. Germline-derived CDR1 and CDR2 are KGHSH and LQKENI. CDR3 in amino acids: CASSPDPLRAHEQYF. CDR3 nucleotides: TGTGCCAGCTCACCAGATCCCCTAAGAGCCCACGAGCAGTACTTC.

This rearrangement joins TRBV7-9 to TRBJ1-1; 8 bases fit TRBD1. The CDR3 sequence is 14 residues long. Germline V gene lookup returns CDR1 SEHNR and CDR2 FQNEAQ (reference sequence). Unmatched junction bases numbered 1, after V lost 2 bases and J lost 2 bases. The CDR3 sequence is CASSLTGGNTEAFF. The CDR3 region has the DNA TGTGCCAGCAGCTTAACAGGGGGAAACACTGAAGCTTTCTTT.